Listed below are T cell receptor beta chains from one sample, sequenced in a study of blood T cell repertoires in COVID-19. Using immunoSEQ multiplex PCR, the repertoire was profiled, and TCRdb retains in-frame clones only, with some absent. The data hold about 170,000 clones, with about 90% observed a single time. The sequencing input was peripheral blood. All receptors derive from a man younger than 45 with COVID-19, enrolled during active disease. CDR3s include the opening cysteine and the closing phenylalanine or tryptophan. The D gene is left open where the match is weak. Not all rows give a size; the values are once, few, many and, for expanded clones, a class.

j_gene,d_gene,v_gene,abundance,CDR3aa,CDR3nt
TRBJ1-2,TRBD1,TRBV19,.,CAIATSGQDPTNYGYTF,TGTGCCATCGCCACCTCGGGACAGGACCCAACTAACTATGGCTACACCTTC
TRBJ2-2,.,TRBV6-5,.,CASRAPSYTGELFF,TGTGCCAGCAGGGCTCCATCATACACCGGGGAGCTGTTTTTT
TRBJ1-2,TRBD1,TRBV6-5,.,CASSYSGTVAAGYTF,TGTGCCAGCAGTTACTCGGGGACAGTTGCCGCTGGCTACACCTTC
TRBJ1-1,.,TRBV5-1,.,CASSLRGAEGNTEAFF,TGCGCCAGCAGCTTGAGAGGAGCTGAGGGGAACACTGAAGCTTTCTTT
TRBJ1-1,.,TRBV19,.,CASTLGGAVSTEAFF,TGTGCCAGTACCCTGGGGGGGGCGGTGAGCACTGAAGCTTTCTTT
TRBJ1-1,TRBD1,TRBV9,.,CASSTHGQGPEAFF,TGTGCCAGCAGCACACATGGACAGGGGCCTGAAGCTTTCTTT
TRBJ1-4,.,TRBV9,.,CASSEGEGSVTTNEKLFF,TGTGCCAGCAGCGAGGGGGAGGGATCAGTTACAACTAATGAAAAACTGTTTTTT
TRBJ1-1,.,TRBV30,.,CAWKTGQNTEAFF,TGTGCCTGGAAGACGGGACAGAACACTGAAGCTTTCTTT
TRBJ2-1,TRBD2,TRBV11-2,.,CASSLASGGWNEQFF,TGTGCCAGCAGCTTGGCTAGCGGGGGCTGGAATGAGCAGTTCTTC
TRBJ2-2,.,TRBV24-1,.,CATSGQANTGELFF,TGTGCCACCAGTGGACAGGCAAACACCGGGGAGCTGTTTTTT
TRBJ1-2,TRBD1,TRBV4-3,once,CASSQDPPGGEANYGYTF,TGCGCCAGCAGCCAAGACCCCCCAGGGGGCGAAGCTAACTATGGCTACACCTTC
TRBJ1-2,.,TRBV27,.,CASSLTATGLYGYTF,TGTGCCAGCAGTTTAACGGCAACGGGTCTCTATGGCTACACCTTC
TRBJ1-5,.,TRBV6-5,.,CASSYAGRNQPQHF,TGTGCCAGCAGTTACGCGGGGAGGAATCAGCCCCAGCATTTT
TRBJ2-7,.,TRBV30,.,CAWGQGTYEQYF,TGTGCCTGGGGGCAGGGAACCTACGAGCAGTACTTC
TRBJ2-7,TRBD1,TRBV29-1,.,CSVDVGQGVREQYF,TGCAGCGTTGATGTGGGACAGGGGGTACGAGAGCAGTACTTC
TRBJ1-6,TRBD1,TRBV5-6,.,CASSAYTGQYNSPLHF,TGTGCCAGCAGCGCTTACACGGGACAGTATAATTCACCCCTCCACTTT
TRBJ2-7,.,TRBV7-2,.,CASRQGSEQYF,TGTGCCAGCAGGCAGGGCAGCGAGCAGTACTTC
TRBJ2-1,TRBD1,TRBV7-9,.,CASSFQPTSGTGKEQFF,TGTGCCAGCAGCTTCCAGCCCACCTCCGGGACAGGGAAGGAGCAGTTCTTC
TRBJ1-5,TRBD1,TRBV10-3,.,CAISGTGSNQPQHF,TGTGCCATCAGTGGGACAGGCAGCAATCAGCCCCAGCATTTT
TRBJ2-1,TRBD1,TRBV3-1/TRBV3-2,.,CASSPWTGVYNEQFF,TGTGCCAGCAGCCCTTGGACAGGGGTATACAATGAGCAGTTCTTC
TRBJ1-2,TRBD1,TRBV3-1/TRBV3-2,.,CASSPGTADYGYTF,TGTGCCAGCAGCCCCGGGACAGCCGACTATGGCTACACCTTC
TRBJ2-7,.,TRBV28,.,CASLRGSYEQYF,TGTGCCAGCCTAAGGGGTTCCTACGAGCAGTACTTC
TRBJ2-3,TRBD2,TRBV5-4,once,CASSGERGGHTDTQYF,TGTGCCAGCAGCGGAGAGCGGGGGGGCCATACAGATACGCAGTATTTT
TRBJ2-3,.,TRBV3-1/TRBV3-2,.,CASSQRGTDTQYF,TGTGCCAGCAGCCAAAGAGGAACAGATACGCAGTATTTT
TRBJ2-6,.,TRBV4-3,once,CASSPLISGANVLTF,TGCGCCAGCAGCCCCCTTATCTCTGGGGCCAACGTCCTGACTTTC
TRBJ1-2,.,TRBV6-2/TRBV6-3,.,CASSSRTQTNYGYTF,TGTGCCAGCAGTTCCCGGACACAAACTAACTATGGCTACACCTTC
TRBJ2-7,.,TRBV6-5,once,CAGQTGTTGVRYF,TGTGCCGGCCAGACAGGGACGACGGGGGTTCGGTACTTC
TRBJ2-1,TRBD2,TRBV7-2,.,CASSSGGAGEAYNEQFF,TGTGCCAGCAGCTCGGGGGGGGCAGGGGAGGCCTACAATGAGCAGTTCTTC
TRBJ1-3,.,TRBV15,.,CATSRGVDSNSNTIYF,TGTGCCACCAGCAGAGGAGTAGATTCTAACTCAAACACCATATATTTT
TRBJ2-3,TRBD2,TRBV28,.,CASNRSGGTDTQYF,TGTGCCAGCAATCGTAGCGGGGGAACAGATACGCAGTATTTT
TRBJ1-1,.,TRBV29-1,once,CSAGTPAFF,TGCAGCGCTGGGACACCCGCTTTCTTT
TRBJ2-4,TRBD1,TRBV19,.,CASSIDRGLAKNIQYF,TGTGCCAGTAGTATCGACAGGGGGCTAGCCAAAAACATTCAGTACTTC
TRBJ2-3,.,TRBV5-6,.,CASSSLASYNPDTQYF,TGTGCCAGCAGCTCTTTAGCGTCGTATAACCCAGATACGCAGTATTTT
TRBJ2-3,TRBD2,TRBV4-2,.,CASSQGPPGGPEDTQYF,TGTGCCAGCAGCCAAGGCCCCCCGGGAGGGCCTGAAGATACGCAGTATTTT
TRBJ2-7,TRBD2,TRBV6-5,few,CASSYQLAGTYEQYF,TGTGCCAGCAGTTACCAACTAGCGGGAACCTACGAGCAGTACTTC
TRBJ2-7,.,TRBV10-2,.,CASGGLPPYEQYF,TGCGCCAGCGGGGGACTCCCTCCCTACGAGCAGTACTTC
TRBJ2-1,TRBD2,TRBV6-5,.,CASSPWREPYNEQFF,TGTGCCAGCAGCCCGTGGCGGGAGCCCTACAATGAGCAGTTCTTC
TRBJ2-1,.,TRBV18,.,CASSPVAYNEQFF,TGTGCCAGCTCACCAGTAGCTTACAATGAGCAGTTCTTC
TRBJ2-3,TRBD2,TRBV3-1/TRBV3-2,.,CASSQVLSGGSTDTQYF,TGTGCCAGCAGCCAAGTTTTAAGCGGGGGGTCCACAGATACGCAGTATTTT
TRBJ1-6,.,TRBV7-2,.,CASSPWEGSNSPLHF,TGTGCCAGCAGCCCTTGGGAGGGTAGTAATTCACCCCTCCACTTT
TRBJ1-1,TRBD1,TRBV7-9,medium-sized,CASSPDRVYTEAFF,TGTGCCAGCAGCCCCGACAGGGTATACACTGAAGCTTTCTTT
TRBJ2-3,.,TRBV18,.,CASSPSKGGADTQYF,TGTGCCAGCTCACCCTCGAAAGGGGGAGCAGATACGCAGTATTTT
TRBJ2-5,TRBD1,TRBV4-3,once,CASSRQGAYQETQYF,TGCGCCAGCAGCCGACAGGGGGCTTACCAAGAGACCCAGTACTTC